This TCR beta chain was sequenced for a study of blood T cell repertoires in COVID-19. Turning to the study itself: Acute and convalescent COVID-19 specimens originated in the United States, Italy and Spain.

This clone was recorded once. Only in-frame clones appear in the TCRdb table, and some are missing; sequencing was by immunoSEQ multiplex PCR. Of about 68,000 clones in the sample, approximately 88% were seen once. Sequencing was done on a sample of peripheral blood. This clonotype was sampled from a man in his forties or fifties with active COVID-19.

The CDR3 spells CAISGWGGQETQYF. The CDR3 region has the DNA TGTGCCATCAGTGGATGGGGGGGGCAAGAGACCCAGTACTTC. This chain links TRBV10-3 with TRBJ2-5; TRBD2 aligns across 7 bases. Unmatched junction bases numbered 4, after V lost 4 bases and J lost 2 bases. The CDR3 consists of 14 residues. Germline loops: CDR1 ENHRY, CDR2 SYGVKD.